This TCR beta chain was recorded in a study of T cell responses to AZD1222 COVID-19 vaccine. Regarding the study as a whole: Recipients of two AZD1222 doses showed rising Spike-specific TCR breadth and depth. Donors, mostly white British, included more females; clonal diversity was possibly underestimated.

V trimming: 2 bases; J trimming: 2 bases; junction bases outside the gene matches: 3. CDR3 length equals 15 residues. CDR1 is SGHAT and CDR2 is FQNNGV in the germline V gene. In this sample, this clone turned up once. What it recognizes is unknown. Assay used: immunoSEQ multiplex PCR; TCRdb lists only in-frame clones, some missing. The table has more than 85,000 clones, about nine tenths seen once. This chain connects TRBV11-2 to TRBJ2-3, with 8 nucleotides matching TRBD2. The sequenced sample was peripheral blood, obtained on day 0 of AZD1222 vaccination. This TCR was sampled from an adult in good health. CDR3 loop: CASSLLAGATDTQYF. The CDR3 DNA sequence: TGTGCCAGCAGCTTACTAGCGGGTGCCACAGATACGCAGTATTTT.